This is a list of T cell receptor beta chains from one sample in a study of blood T cell repertoires in COVID-19. Clones were sequenced by immunoSEQ multiplex PCR, and TCRdb holds only the in-frame ones, with some missing. The table includes roughly 300,000 clones, roughly 80% detected once. Input material: peripheral blood. These receptors all stem from a woman between 50 and 59 years old who had recovered from COVID-19. The CDR3 runs from the conserved cysteine through the conserved F or W. Each record gives: J gene, D gene, V gene, clone size, CDR3 DNA, CDR3 protein. A D gene is named only where the DNA matches it firmly. Size values are once, few and many counts, or a class for expanded clones, and some rows have none.

TRBJ2-2 . TRBV28 . TGTGCCAGTGGGGGCTGGACCGGGGAGCTGTTTTTT CASGGWTGELFF
TRBJ1-5 . TRBV7-2 . TGTGCCAGCAGCTTAGAAGGCAGGCTGAGCAATCAGCCCCAGCATTTT CASSLEGRLSNQPQHF
TRBJ1-1 TRBD1 TRBV6-5 . TGTGCCAGCAGTTACCCCGGGACAGGGGACACTGAAGCTTTCTTT CASSYPGTGDTEAFF
TRBJ1-2 . TRBV28 . TGTGCCAGCAGTTCAAATGACAGGTACCATGGCTACACCTTC CASSSNDRYHGYTF
TRBJ2-2 TRBD1 TRBV19 . TGTGCCAGTAGTCGGGACAGGGTTAACACCGGGGAGCTGTTTTTT CASSRDRVNTGELFF
TRBJ1-6 . TRBV9 . TGTGCCAGCAGCGTAGTAGGCGGTTCACCCCTCCACTTT CASSVVGGSPLHF
TRBJ1-5 TRBD1 TRBV6-2/TRBV6-3 . TGTGCCAGCAGTTACGCACAGGGGGGCAATCAGCCCCAGCATTTT CASSYAQGGNQPQHF
TRBJ2-2 . TRBV5-1 . TGCGCCAGCCCTGGACCCCCCCCGGGCCTGACCTCGGGGACCGGGGAGCTGTTTTTT CASPGPPPGLTSGTGELFF
TRBJ1-5 TRBD1 TRBV7-8 . TGTGCCAGCAGCTTGGGACAGGTGGGCAATCAGCCCCAGCATTTT CASSLGQVGNQPQHF
TRBJ2-3 TRBD2 TRBV7-2 . TGTGCCAGCAGCTTAGAGCTAGCGGGAGGATTGGCGCAGTATTTT CASSLELAGGLAQYF
TRBJ1-1 . TRBV18 few TGTGCCAGCTCACGAAGGCAGGTAACTGAAGCTTTCTTT CASSRRQVTEAFF
TRBJ1-1 . TRBV4-3 . TGCGCCAGCAGCCAAGAAGGATCAAGGAGGGACACTGAAGCTTTCTTT CASSQEGSRRDTEAFF
TRBJ1-2 TRBD1 TRBV4-2 . TGTGCCAGCAGCCGAGAGGGACAGGGGGTTTACTATGGCTACACCTTC CASSREGQGVYYGYTF
TRBJ2-7 TRBD2 TRBV7-2 . TGTGCCAGCAGCGAACTAGCGGGGGCCGAGCAGTACTTC CASSELAGAEQYF
TRBJ2-7 TRBD2 TRBV12-3/TRBV12-4 . TGTGCCAGCAGTTTAGCGGGGGGGTACGAGCAGTACTTC CASSLAGGYEQYF
TRBJ1-1 TRBD1 TRBV19 . TGTGCCAGTCAACCCAGGGGGCAGAACACTGAAGCTTTCTTT CASQPRGQNTEAFF
TRBJ2-1 . TRBV24-1 . TGTGCCACCAGTGATTTGTTACCGGGACTTGGGTACAATGAGCAGTTCTTC CATSDLLPGLGYNEQFF
TRBJ1-1 . TRBV11-2 . TGTGCCAGCAGCTTAGATCAGGGGCCCGGCGCTTTCTTT CASSLDQGPGAFF
TRBJ2-2 . TRBV5-1 . TGCGCCAGCAGCTTAGCGGGGAACACCGGGGAGCTGTTTTTT CASSLAGNTGELFF
TRBJ2-7 TRBD2 TRBV7-2 . TGTGCCAGCAGCCGGCGGGGGGGCTACGAGCAGTACTTC CASSRRGGYEQYF
TRBJ1-3 . TRBV18 . TGTGCCAGCTCACCCCCCGGGATCTCTGGAAACACCATATATTTT CASSPPGISGNTIYF
TRBJ1-5 . TRBV30 . TGTGCCTGGGCCACAGGGTCGGGAAATCAGCCCCAGCATTTT CAWATGSGNQPQHF
TRBJ1-6 . TRBV5-1 . TGCGCCAGCAGCTCGGCGGGCCTCAGGGGAAACTCACCCCTCCACTTT CASSSAGLRGNSPLHF
TRBJ2-2 TRBD2 TRBV9 . TGTGCCAGCAGGAGACTAGCTTATGTAGTTGAGCTGTTTTTT CASRRLAYVVELFF
TRBJ1-2 . TRBV6-1 . TGTGCCAGCAGTGAAGCTTCCAGATTATATGGCTACACCTTC CASSEASRLYGYTF
TRBJ2-3 . TRBV28 few TGTGCCTCTCACAGGGCCTCCCGCACAGATACGCAGTATTTT CASHRASRTDTQYF
TRBJ2-1 TRBD1 TRBV12-5 . TGTGCTAGTGGTTTGGCCCTGACCGGGACAGCGTACAATGAGCAGTTCTTC CASGLALTGTAYNEQFF
TRBJ1-4 . TRBV28 . TGTGCCAGCAGTTTCGGCGGGAGAATTGAAAAACTGTTTTTT CASSFGGRIEKLFF
TRBJ2-4 TRBD2 TRBV6-5 . TGTGCCAGTCAACGGGGGGAAGGGGCCAAAAACATTCAGTACTTC CASQRGEGAKNIQYF
TRBJ2-6 TRBD2 TRBV4-2 . TGTGCCAGCAGCCTTAGCGGGTTCGGTACCGACCTTTCCGGGGCCAACGTCCTGACTTTC CASSLSGFGTDLSGANVLTF
TRBJ1-4 . TRBV7-9 few TGTGCCAGCAGCTTTTCCGGGGAAAAACTGTTTTTT CASSFSGEKLFF
TRBJ1-2 TRBD1 TRBV30 . TGTGCCTGGAGCCGGACAGGGATCGGCTACACCTTC CAWSRTGIGYTF
TRBJ2-2 TRBD2 TRBV6-5 . TGTGCCAGCAGAGACGGACTAGCTACCGGGGAGCTGTTTTTT CASRDGLATGELFF
TRBJ1-1 . TRBV28 . TGTGCCAGCAGTTTAGGGACTGCGGGAAACACTGAAGCTTTCTTT CASSLGTAGNTEAFF
TRBJ2-3 . TRBV6-4 . TGTGCCAGCAGTGTCCAGGGCTCACGAGATACGCAGTATTTT CASSVQGSRDTQYF
TRBJ2-7 TRBD2 TRBV5-1 . TGCGCCAGCAGCCTCCTGGACGGGGGGGACTCCGAGCAGTACTTC CASSLLDGGDSEQYF
TRBJ2-3 . TRBV9 once TGTGCCAGCAGCGGCCCAGAGGCCCCGGATACGCAGTATTTT CASSGPEAPDTQYF
TRBJ2-5 . TRBV2 . TGTGCCAGCGGAAACCTAGGAGGCGGAGAAGAGACCCAGTACTTC CASGNLGGGEETQYF
TRBJ1-1 TRBD1 TRBV19 . TGTGCCAGTAATGGCAGGGGGCTTACTGAAGCTTTCTTT CASNGRGLTEAFF
TRBJ1-2 . TRBV7-3 . TGTGCCAGCAGCTTACTAGGGGGTAGTATGACCTTC CASSLLGGSMTF
TRBJ1-5 . TRBV3-1/TRBV3-2 . TGTGCCAGCAGCCAGGGGGCCGGCAATCAGCCCCAGCATTTT CASSQGAGNQPQHF
TRBJ2-5 TRBD1 TRBV13 few TGTGCCAGCAGTTTGGGCACAGGGGGGATCCTCCAAGAGACCCAGTACTTC CASSLGTGGILQETQYF
TRBJ2-1 TRBD2 TRBV6-2/TRBV6-3 . TGTGCCAGCAGTTACTCTCGCCTAGCGGGGGCATACAATGAGCAGTTCTTC CASSYSRLAGAYNEQFF